Shown below are 32 T cell receptor beta chains from a single sample sequenced in a study of metastatic and nonmetastatic thyroid tumors. TCRdb ran MiXCR on the PCR reads. The sample lists some 34,000 clones; more than 15% were seen once. The entire patient cohort was treatment-naive prior to thyroid surgery. Sequencing used blood. These receptors all stem from a female donor with papillary thyroid cancer or a benign thyroid nodule (not recorded which). Some clones in this sample may be carry-over from other donors' samples.

V and J are TRBV7-8 and TRBJ1-5, with D hard to call. Germline CDR1 reads SGHVS; CDR2 reads FQNEAQ. This CDR3 is 13 amino acids long. V was shortened by 3 bases and J by 3 bases, with 6 bases between the two germline ends. CDR3 sequence: CASSFGSNQPQHF. The DNA of the CDR3 is TGTGCCAGCAGCTTCGGGTCCAATCAGCCCCAGCATTTT.

This clone has at least ten counts. The V call is TRBV4-1, the J call TRBJ2-3; TRBD2 might be the D (5 bases). The CDR3 loop spans 15 amino acids. Germline V gene sequence: CDR1 MGHRA, CDR2 YSYEKL. Deletions cut 4 bases from V and 1 base from J, with 12 bases between. Written as DNA, the CDR3 is TGCGCCAGCAGCCCTCAGGAGGCTCGCACAGATACGCAGTATTTT. Translated, it gives CASSPQEARTDTQYF.

In this sample, this clone turned up many times. This chain uses TRBV11-1 with TRBJ2-1; maybe TRBD1 (6 bases). The CDR3 sequence is 17 residues long. V was pared by 4 bases and J by 1 base, with 17 bases between. CDR1 and CDR2 (germline): SGHAT, FQDESV (reference sequence). The CDR3 loop is CASSSGLQGRSYNEQFF. DNA of the CDR3: TGTGCCAGCAGCTCGGGTTTACAGGGTAGGTCCTACAATGAGCAGTTCTTC.

This clone was counted many times. The chain joins TRBV19 to TRBJ2-5; 9 bases are a match to TRBD2. CDR1 LNHDA and CDR2 SQIVND come from the germline V gene (reference sequence). The V gene end was trimmed by 9 bases and the J gene end by 4 bases; junction bases not matched to a gene: 9. The CDR3 is 14 residues long. CDR3 loop: CASEAGGRRETQYF. The CDR3 coding sequence is TGTGCCAGCGAAGCGGGAGGAAGGAGAGAGACCCAGTACTTC.

In regard to this clone: One end of the junction is discordant with germline, which a read error may explain. This chain links TRBV2 with TRBJ1-3; perhaps TRBD1 as D (5 bases). Per germline, CDR1 SNHLY and CDR2 FYNNEI. The CDR3 is 16 residues long. CDR3 residues: CVSSAGRGHSGNTIYF. For the CDR3, the DNA is TGTGTCAGCAGTGCGGGGAGGGGTCACTCTGGAAACACCATATATTTT.

Many counts were recorded for this clone. CDR3 protein: CSAPPGTGWYEQFF. The CDR3 coding sequence is TGCAGTGCGCCCCCCGGGACAGGGTGGTATGAGCAGTTCTTC. The chain has TRBV20-1 and TRBJ2-1; 9 bases agree with TRBD1. V lost 6 bases, J lost 8 bases, and 11 bases stayed unmatched. Germline loops: CDR1 DFQATT, CDR2 SNEGSKA (reference sequence). The CDR3 covers 14 residues.

The sample holds a few counts of this clone. The chain is built from TRBV20-1 and TRBJ2-5; 8 nucleotides line up with TRBD1. The CDR3 sequence is 13 residues long. Germline V gives CDR1 DFQATT, CDR2 SNEGSKA (reference sequence). As DNA, the CDR3 is TGCAGCGCGACAGGGGAGCGGCAAGAGACCCAGTACTTC. Protein product: CSATGERQETQYF.

The chain employs TRBV11-2 and TRBJ2-7; 9 bases fit TRBD1. Germline V gene lookup returns CDR1 SGHAT and CDR2 FQNNGV. The CDR3 spans 16 residues. The junction had 6 bases not matched to a gene; V was cut back by 0 bases and J by 3 bases. CDR3 region: CASSLDGQGSYYEQYF. CDR3 DNA sequence: TGTGCCAGCAGCTTAGATGGACAGGGGTCCTACTACGAGCAGTACTTC.

This clone is medium-sized within its sample. The J gene is TRBJ2-7, the V gene TRBV20-1; 10 bases match TRBD1. V was pared by 6 bases and J by 1 base, with 6 bases of the junction left unmatched. The CDR3 has 14 residues. Germline V gene sequence: CDR1 DFQATT, CDR2 SNEGSKA (reference sequence). Here the CDR3 reads CSAPDRGISYEQYF. CDR3 DNA sequence: TGCAGTGCACCGGACAGGGGGATTTCCTACGAGCAGTACTTC.

This clone was observed many times. V and J are TRBV12-3 or TRBV12-4 and TRBJ2-5; D may be TRBD1 (6 bases). Trimming pared 4 bases from V and 5 bases from J, leaving 14 bases between. The CDR3 is 14 residues long. CDR3 sequence: CASSSNRVGETQYF. CDR3 nucleotide sequence: TGTGCCAGCAGTTCCAACAGGGTTGGGGAGACCCAGTACTTC.

Concerning this clone: The same CDR3 can be traced to other DNA sequences in this sample. The chain employs TRBV3-1 and TRBJ2-3, with TRBD1 matching over 9 bases. This CDR3 is 17 amino acids long. From germline, CDR1 is LGHDT and CDR2 YNNKEL (reference sequence). With 0 bases clipped from V and 2 bases from J, the junction kept 6 bases outside the gene matches. The CDR3 nucleotides are TGTGCCAGCAGCCAAGATTACGGGACAGGGATCACAGATACGCAGTATTTT. As protein: CASSQDYGTGITDTQYF.

This clone was picked up many times. The chain employs TRBV20-1 and TRBJ2-3; D perhaps matches TRBD2 (6 bases). The CDR3 is made up of 15 amino acids. Trimming took 7 bases from V and 4 from J, leaving 21 bases between them. The germline CDR1 and CDR2 sequences are DFQATT and SNEGSKA (reference sequence). This chain's CDR3 is CSVRSNRERPDTQYF. The CDR3 bases are TGCAGTGTCAGGTCTAACCGGGAGAGGCCAGATACGCAGTATTTT.

This clone has at least ten counts. The genes are TRBV19 and TRBJ2-2; D may be TRBD1 or TRBD2 (6 bases each). V gave up 2 bases and J gave up 5 bases, with 12 bases separating them. This CDR3 is 15 amino acids long. Germline V gene sequence: CDR1 LNHDA, CDR2 SQIVND (reference sequence). The CDR3 DNA follows: TGTGCCAGTAGTATAAGGGGGGCTTCTACCGGGGAGCTGTTTTTT. This translates into CASSIRGASTGELFF.

This clone was counted at least ten times. The chain joins TRBV24-1 to TRBJ1-4, with 7 bases aligning to TRBD1. The J segment lost 8 bases and the V segment lost 4 bases, leaving 9 bases of the junction unmatched. CDR1 is KGHDR, CDR2 SFDVKD, per germline. The CDR3 is 15 residues long. This CDR3 is CATSDPGTDGEKLFF. The CDR3 bases are TGTGCCACCAGTGACCCTGGGACAGATGGCGAAAAACTGTTTTTT.

This clone was seen many times. The chain has TRBV5-1 and TRBJ2-3, with 9 bases matching TRBD1. CDR3 size: 14 residues. Germline V gene lookup returns CDR1 SGHRS and CDR2 YFSETQ. The junction had 1 base not matched to a gene; V was cut back by 0 bases and J by 5 bases. DNA for the CDR3: TGCGCCAGCAGCTTGGGACAGGGGGGAGATACGCAGTATTTT. Translated: CASSLGQGGDTQYF.

This clone was recorded many times. The V gene is TRBV5-6, the J gene TRBJ1-6; D is perhaps TRBD1 (5 bases). The CDR3 length is 14 residues. V lost 1 base and J 9 bases, leaving 11 bases between the germline ends. CDR1 is SGHDT and CDR2 is YYEEEE in the germline V gene. CDR3: CASSLRTNFSPLHF. CDR3 in DNA: TGTGCCAGCAGCTTGAGGACAAACTTTTCACCCCTCCACTTT.

This clone was recorded at least ten times. The gene calls are TRBV6-1 and TRBJ2-1; D gene uncertain. Per germline, CDR1 MNHNS and CDR2 SASEGT. The CDR3 is 12 residues long. Deletions cut 6 bases from V and 6 bases from J, with 9 bases between. CDR3: CASSLGSNEQFF. The DNA for the CDR3 is TGTGCCAGCAGCCTCGGGTCCAATGAGCAGTTCTTC.

This clone appeared a few times. At one end the junction does not follow the germline gene, possibly because of a read error. The V and J genes are TRBV6-4 and TRBJ2-3; TRBD1 might be the D (7 bases). Germline lookup yields CDR1 MRHNA and CDR2 SNTAGT. This CDR3 has 16 amino acids. In DNA form, the CDR3 reads TGTGCCAGCACCGAGGAGGACGGTGGGGGGACAGATACGCAGTACTTT. Amino acids: CASTEEDGGGTDTQYF.

This clone was recorded at least ten times. The chain carries TRBV5-4 and TRBJ2-3; no reliable D call. V was trimmed by 3 bases and J by 2 bases, leaving 13 bases between them. There are 15 residues in the CDR3. CDR1 and CDR2 from the germline V gene are SGHNT and YYREEE (reference sequence). The CDR3 region is CASSSELGSTDTQYF. The CDR3 bases are TGTGCCAGCAGCTCTGAATTGGGCTCCACAGATACGCAGTATTTT.

This clone was seen many times. The chain employs TRBV7-3 and TRBJ2-2; unclear D gene. Germline lookup yields CDR1 SGHTA and CDR2 FQGTGA. The CDR3 covers 14 residues. With 5 bases removed from V and 6 bases from J, the gap between germline ends came to 13 bases. CDR3 nucleotide sequence: TGTGCCAGCAGCCTGTCCCACGGCTCCGGGGAGCTGTTTTTT. Amino acid sequence: CASSLSHGSGELFF.

This clone was recorded at least ten times. V usage is TRBV12-3 or TRBV12-4 and J usage is TRBJ1-4; no firm D call. Trimming cost V 7 bases and J 8 bases, with 17 bases left between them. The CDR3 has 14 residues. The CDR3 DNA reads TGTGCCAGCACGTTAAGAAGGCAGTGGGAAAAACTGTTTTTT. This codes for CASTLRRQWEKLFF.

This clone showed up many times. The V gene is TRBV7-3, the J gene TRBJ2-1; either TRBD1 or TRBD2 may fit D (5 bases each). In germline, CDR1 is SGHTA, CDR2 FQGTGA. V gave up 4 bases and J gave up 6 bases, with 16 bases separating them. The CDR3 covers 15 residues. CDR3 in DNA: TGTGCCAGCAGCTCGGGGCCGATTGGCGGCAATGAGCAGTTCTTC. Its translation is CASSSGPIGGNEQFF. The variable domain in full, completed from reference TRBV7-3 and TRBJ2-1, reads GAGVSQTPSNKVTEKGKYVELRCDPISGHTALYWYRQSLGQGPEFLIYFQGTGAADDSGLPNDRFFAVRPEGSVSTLKIQRTERGDSAVYLCASSSGPIGGNEQFFGPGTRLTVL.

The chain links TRBV6-1 to TRBJ2-7; D is possibly TRBD1 (6 bases). The CDR3 contains 14 residues. V shed 5 bases and J shed 5 bases, with 16 bases lying between them. The germline V gene has CDR1 MNHNS and CDR2 SASEGT. The CDR3 sequence is CASSLGTPRDEQYF. The CDR3 DNA reads as TGTGCCAGCAGTCTTGGGACACCAAGGGACGAGCAGTACTTC.

The table lists this clone with a few counts. This chain joins TRBV28 and TRBJ2-2; TRBD2 might be the D (6 bases). This CDR3 comprises 15 residues. Per germline, CDR1 MDHEN and CDR2 SYDVKM. The CDR3 here is CSSKMGGSDTGELFF. CDR3 in DNA: TGTTCCTCCAAGATGGGGGGATCGGACACCGGGGAGCTGTTTTTT.

This clone was detected ten times or more. The chain uses TRBV11-2 and TRBJ1-6; D uncertain. V lost 5 bases and J lost 9, with 14 bases in between. This CDR3 region has 14 residues. The germline V gene encodes CDR1 SGHAT and CDR2 FQNNGV. The CDR3, as DNA: TGTGCCAGCAGCCTACAGCCTTGGGGTTCACCCCTCCACTTT. Protein: CASSLQPWGSPLHF.

As concerns this clone: The germline gene is not matched at one end of the junction; a read error may be the cause. In the same sample, other DNA sequences code for this CDR3. The rearrangement joins TRBV6-4 to TRBJ1-3, with TRBD1 identical over 7 bases. The CDR3 spans 15 residues. Looked up from germline, CDR1 is MRHNA and CDR2 is SNTAGT. DNA of the CDR3: TGTGCAAGCAGTGCACGCGGGACAGTTGGAAACACCATATATTTT. Protein product: CASSARGTVGNTIYF.

This clone has a handful of counts. V usage is TRBV6-9 and J usage is TRBJ2-7, with no clear D. From germline, CDR1 is MNHGY and CDR2 SVAAGI. CDR3 length: 11 residues. The ends were cut back, 7 bases at V and 3 bases at J, with 7 bases in the middle. The CDR3 nucleotides are TGTGCCAGCACTTCGAACTACGAGCAGTACTTC. Protein product: CASTSNYEQYF.

This clone was seen repeatedly, ten times or more. Its ends do not fully match the called genes, so a read error is possible. The chain couples TRBV5-1 to TRBJ2-1, with D tentatively TRBD1 (5 bases). The CDR3 is 14 amino acids. Germline V lookup: CDR1 SGHRS, CDR2 YFSETQ. CDR3 bases: TGCGCCAGCAGTTTGGGGCCTGACTTAAATGAGCAGTTCTTC. Its protein is CASSLGPDLNEQFF.

This chain links TRBV20-1 with TRBJ1-2; 8 positions agree with TRBD1. V dropped 6 bases and J dropped 8; count of bases not matched to a gene: 11. From germline, CDR1 is DFQATT and CDR2 SNEGSKA (reference sequence). The length of the CDR3 is 13 residues. The CDR3 nucleotides read TGCAGTGCCGCGGACAGGGACATGGAAGGCTACACCTTC. Translation gives CSAADRDMEGYTF.

This clone appeared many times. V and J are TRBV19 and TRBJ2-1, with D perhaps given as TRBD1 or TRBD2 (5 bases each). Germline CDR1 and CDR2: LNHDA and SQIVND (reference sequence). V lost 4 bases, J lost 2 bases, and 9 bases lay in between. This CDR3 region has 14 residues. CDR3 sequence: CASSRGTAYNEQFF. The DNA of the CDR3 is TGTGCCAGTAGTAGAGGGACGGCCTACAATGAGCAGTTCTTC.

This clone was seen at least ten times. The chain combines TRBV5-1 with TRBJ2-2; D ambiguous. The CDR3 totals 15 residues. The germline CDR1 and CDR2 sequences are SGHRS and YFSETQ. V gave up 3 bases and J gave up 1 base, with 10 bases separating them. CDR3: CASSSLSWNTGELFF. CDR3 nucleotides: TGCGCCAGCAGCTCCCTTAGCTGGAACACCGGGGAGCTGTTTTTT.

This clone was found many times. The chain employs TRBV5-1 and TRBJ2-3, with 8 bases aligning to TRBD2. The CDR3 has 16 residues. Germline assignment: CDR1 SGHRS and CDR2 YFSETQ. The V gene end was trimmed by 4 bases and the J gene end by 8 bases; junction bases not matched to a gene: 15. As DNA, the CDR3 is TGCGCCAGCAGCCAGACTATGCGGGGGGTGGCAGGTACGCAGTATTTT. Translating it yields CASSQTMRGVAGTQYF.